This T cell receptor beta chain was profiled in a study of T cells after yellow fever vaccination (dated by TCRdb to about 2019). Broadly, across the study: The SMART-Seq v4 Ultra Low Input RNA kit was used to prepare libraries from fractions with low cell numbers. To track T-cell clones before and after primary and booster YFV17D yellow fever vaccination, bulk TCR alpha and beta repertoires were sequenced longitudinally. The cohort comprised two healthy male donors, one aged 18 to 30 and one aged 30 to 40 years. Blood samples were taken at several timepoints before and after primary and secondary immunization, and bulk PBMC replicates and cell subsets were isolated.

The treatment or condition label of this sample denotes: live attenuated yellow fever vaccine strain. At every blood-draw timepoint, two biological replicates of bulk PBMCs were collected. A standard Ficoll-Paque protocol was used to isolate PBMCs from peripheral blood. TriZol was used to extract RNA from bulk PBMCs, CD4 and CD8 fractions, and dextramer-positive and dextramer-negative fractions. Points the paper makes about the study in general: A small share of clonotypes was detected in both CD4 and CD8 compartments, with the overlap likely arising from convergent recombination. FACS-sorted repertoires could contain abundant contaminating clonotypes from the bulk population, so computational filtering was required. The secondary T-cell response was found to be weaker but faster than the primary response, with a peak reached on day 5 rather than on day 15. Most clones expanded after primary vaccination (approximately 95% of CD4 and roughly 88% of CD8) were re-detected after the booster, suggesting that broad memory maintenance occurred. Because only two donors were included in the study, the extent to which the findings can be generalized is limited.

TCR cDNA was synthesized by 5'RACE template switching, which introduced a universal primer site and unique molecular identifiers. Priming for cDNA synthesis came from both the TCR alpha and TCR beta constant segments. Two PCR steps were used to amplify libraries, with sample barcodes and sequencing adapters being added in the second step. Sequencing of libraries was done on Illumina HiSeq 2500 (2x100 bp) or NovaSeq (2x150 bp). Per the authors' processing: MIGEC was used to demultiplex reads and collapse the reads into UMI consensus sequences, and MiXCR was used for V(D)J alignment. Using edgeR on replicate PBMC samples, clonotypes were called vaccine-responding if FDR was below 0.01 and the log2 fold change was above 5 up to day 15. Bulk clonotypes were assigned CD4 or CD8 identity according to which sequenced CD4 or CD8 repertoire held them at higher abundance. The raw public data were reprocessed by TCRdb itself: fastp quality trimming at Q25, MiXCR clonotype calling, in-frame beta chains only. Each record represents a unique CDR3 protein, reported with the most common genes and DNA among its rows. The V and J calls shown here were made by TCRdb, not taken from the authors' results. Here the sample has about 510,000 distinct CDR3 sequences; 20% to 25% occur a single time. The ten largest clonotypes hold around 16% of the sample.

In its sample, this clonotype was seen a few times. Its recognized antigen is unknown. No per-base quality is available; no much larger clone lies one base away. The source was PBMCs, collected roughly 20 days after the first yellow fever vaccination. The origin of this receptor is a man younger than 35 who received the YFV17D yellow fever vaccine.

In nucleotides, the sequence is TGCGCCAGCAGCCAAGCTAGCCGATTGCGCCCAGATACGCAGTATTTT. Its amino acids are CASSQASRLRPDTQYF. The chain is assembled from TRBV4-3 and TRBJ2-3, and perhaps TRBD2 as D gene, on 5 matching bases. Reading from cysteine to phenylalanine, the CDR3 counts 16 amino acids. The read is trimmed to its CDR3 DNA, 48 bases read in frame from base 1. Taken from the germline V gene, the CDR1 and CDR2 loops are LGHNA and YSLEER. Deletion took 1 base off V and 4 bases off J, with a span of 15 bases between the germline ends.